This TCR beta chain emerged from a study of long-term antiretroviral therapy in people with HIV. Broader study findings: Clones that had undergone expansion before ART prevailed in the repertoire throughout all time points.

On this clone itself: Its antigen is as yet unknown.

Sampling of each donor yielded at least one pre-ART PBMC sample and at least two post-ART PBMC samples. immunoSEQ v3.0 was run at survey level. Sequencing had a target that covered 40,000-50,000 T-cell genomes per sample. Some clones are missing from TCRdb's copy, which holds only in-frame ones; the method was immunoSEQ multiplex PCR. The table has some 12,000 clones, 83% seen once. V lost 2 bases and J lost 4, with 6 bases in between. Germline assignment: CDR1 MNHNS and CDR2 SASEGT. CDR3 length: 13 amino acids. The TCR comes from a man aged 35-49 years with HIV. Material: unsorted PBMCs, obtained 3.4 years after starting antiretroviral therapy. The V and J genes are TRBV6-1 and TRBJ1-5; unclear D gene. The CDR3 spells CASSEFGNQPQHF. The CDR3 DNA reads as TGTGCCAGCAGTGAATTTGGGAATCAGCCCCAGCATTTT.